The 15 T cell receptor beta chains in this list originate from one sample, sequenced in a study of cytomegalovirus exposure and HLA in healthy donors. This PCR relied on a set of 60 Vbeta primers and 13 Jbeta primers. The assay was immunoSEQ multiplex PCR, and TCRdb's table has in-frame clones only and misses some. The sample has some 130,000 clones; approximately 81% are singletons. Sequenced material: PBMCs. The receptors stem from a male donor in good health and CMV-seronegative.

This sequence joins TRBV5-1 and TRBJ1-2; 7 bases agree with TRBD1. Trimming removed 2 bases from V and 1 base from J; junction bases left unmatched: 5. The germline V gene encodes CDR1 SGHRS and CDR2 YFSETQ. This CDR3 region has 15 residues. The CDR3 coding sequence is TGCGCCAGCAGCTTAAGAGGGGACAGTAACTATGGCTACACCTTC. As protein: CASSLRGDSNYGYTF.

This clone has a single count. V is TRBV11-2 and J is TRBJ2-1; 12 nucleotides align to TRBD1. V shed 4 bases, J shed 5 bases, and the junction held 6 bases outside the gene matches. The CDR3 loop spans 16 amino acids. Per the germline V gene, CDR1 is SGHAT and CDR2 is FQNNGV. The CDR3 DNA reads TGTGCCAGCAGCTCACCGGGACAGGGGGCCAACAATGAGCAGTTCTTC. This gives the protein CASSSPGQGANNEQFF.

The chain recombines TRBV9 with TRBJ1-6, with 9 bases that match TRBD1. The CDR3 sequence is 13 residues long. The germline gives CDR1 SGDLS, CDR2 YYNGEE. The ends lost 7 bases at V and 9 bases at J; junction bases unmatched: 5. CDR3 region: CASGDREFSPLHF. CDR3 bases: TGTGCCAGCGGGGACAGGGAGTTTTCACCCCTCCACTTT.

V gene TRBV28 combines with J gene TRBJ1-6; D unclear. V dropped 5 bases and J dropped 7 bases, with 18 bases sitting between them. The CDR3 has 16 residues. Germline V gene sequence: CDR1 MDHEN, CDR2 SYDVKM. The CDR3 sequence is CASSVPEGRSNSPLHF. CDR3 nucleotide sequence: TGTGCCAGCAGTGTCCCCGAGGGCAGGTCAAATTCACCCCTCCACTTT.

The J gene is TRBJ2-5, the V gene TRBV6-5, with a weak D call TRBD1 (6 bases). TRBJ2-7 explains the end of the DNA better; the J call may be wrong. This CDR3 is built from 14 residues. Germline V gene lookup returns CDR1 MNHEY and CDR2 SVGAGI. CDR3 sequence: CASSLGQRTYEQYF. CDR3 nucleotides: TGTGCCAGCAGCCTTGGACAGAGAACCTACGAGCAGTACTTC.

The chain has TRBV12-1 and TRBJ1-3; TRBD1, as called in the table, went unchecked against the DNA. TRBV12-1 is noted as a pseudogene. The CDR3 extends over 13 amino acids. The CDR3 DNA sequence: TGTGCCAGCAGCGAGGACAGGGCGGACACCATATATTTT. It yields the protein CASSEDRADTIYF.

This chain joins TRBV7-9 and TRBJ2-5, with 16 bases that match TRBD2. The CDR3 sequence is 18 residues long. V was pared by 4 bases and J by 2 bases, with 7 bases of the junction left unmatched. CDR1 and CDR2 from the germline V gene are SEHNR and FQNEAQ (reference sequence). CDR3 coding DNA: TGTGCCAGCAGCTGGGGACTAGCGGGGGGGACGGTACAAGAGACCCAGTACTTC. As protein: CASSWGLAGGTVQETQYF.

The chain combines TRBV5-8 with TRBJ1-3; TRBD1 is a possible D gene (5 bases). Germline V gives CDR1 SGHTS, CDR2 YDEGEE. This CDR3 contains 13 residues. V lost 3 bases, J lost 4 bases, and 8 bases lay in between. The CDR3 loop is CASSWGWGNTIYF. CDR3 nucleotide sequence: TGTGCCAGCAGCTGGGGCTGGGGAAACACCATATATTTT.

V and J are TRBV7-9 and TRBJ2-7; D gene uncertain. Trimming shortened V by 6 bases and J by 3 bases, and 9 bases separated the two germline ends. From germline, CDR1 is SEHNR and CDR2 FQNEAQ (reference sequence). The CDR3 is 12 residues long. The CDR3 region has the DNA TGTGCCAGCAGTTCCCAGATCTACGAGCAGTACTTC. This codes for CASSSQIYEQYF.

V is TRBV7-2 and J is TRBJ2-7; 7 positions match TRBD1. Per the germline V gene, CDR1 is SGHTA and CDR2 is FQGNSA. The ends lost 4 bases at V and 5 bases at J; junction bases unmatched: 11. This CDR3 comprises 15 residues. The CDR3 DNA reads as TGTGCCAGCAGCTCCTCCAAGACAGGGTTTAACGAGCAGTACTTC. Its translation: CASSSSKTGFNEQYF.

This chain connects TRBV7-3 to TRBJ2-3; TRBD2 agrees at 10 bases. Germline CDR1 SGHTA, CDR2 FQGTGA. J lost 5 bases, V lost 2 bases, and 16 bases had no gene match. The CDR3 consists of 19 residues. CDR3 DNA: TGTGCCAGCAGCTTAGACACTCGGTGGAGCGGGGGGGCGAAAGATACGCAGTATTTT. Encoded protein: CASSLDTRWSGGAKDTQYF.

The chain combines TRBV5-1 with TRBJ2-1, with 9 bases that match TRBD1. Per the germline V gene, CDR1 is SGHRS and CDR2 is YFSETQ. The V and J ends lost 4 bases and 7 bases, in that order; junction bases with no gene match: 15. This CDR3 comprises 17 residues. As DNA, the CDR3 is TGCGCCAGCAGCAAACACCCGGGACAGGGAAGGCCAAATGAGCAGTTCTTC. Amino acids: CASSKHPGQGRPNEQFF. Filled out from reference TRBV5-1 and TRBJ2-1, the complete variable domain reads KAGVTQTPRYLIKTRGQQVTLSCSPISGHRSVSWYQQTPGQGLQFLFEYFSETQRNKGNFPGRFSGRQFSNSRSEMNVSTLELGDSALYLCASSKHPGQGRPNEQFFGPGTRLTVL.

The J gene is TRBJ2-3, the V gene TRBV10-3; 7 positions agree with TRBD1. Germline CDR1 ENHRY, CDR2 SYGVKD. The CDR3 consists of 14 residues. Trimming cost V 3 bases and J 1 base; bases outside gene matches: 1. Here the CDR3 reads CAISEDRGTDTQYF. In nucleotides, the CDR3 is TGTGCCATCAGTGAAGACAGGGGCACAGATACGCAGTATTTT.

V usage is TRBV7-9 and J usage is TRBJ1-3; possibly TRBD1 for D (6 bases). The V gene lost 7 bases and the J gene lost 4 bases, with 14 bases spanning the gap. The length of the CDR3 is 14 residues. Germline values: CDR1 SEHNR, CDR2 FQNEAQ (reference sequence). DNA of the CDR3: TGTGCCAGCATCTCAGGGGCATCAGGAAACACCATATATTTT. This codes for CASISGASGNTIYF.

CDR3 bases: TGTGCCAGTAGGGGGGCACACGCTACCTACGAGCAGTACTTC. It encodes CASRGAHATYEQYF. The genes are TRBV19 and TRBJ2-7; a weak D match, TRBD1 (6 bases). Germline values: CDR1 LNHDA, CDR2 SQIVND (reference sequence). The CDR3 runs to 14 residues. The germline V and J ends were trimmed by 6 bases and 2 bases, with 14 bases remaining between them.